This TCR beta chain came from a study of beta chain features in type 1 diabetes. Study in general: Age, gender and cell yields were similar between patients and healthy donors.

Study-level findings and limits: All four CD4+ subsets from Type 1 diabetes patients carried moderately but significantly shorter TCRB CDR3s. There were fewer insertions and more deletions at the VDJ junctions of type 1 diabetes patients.

The whole isolated RNA underwent reverse transcription, so sequencing captured expressed TCRB transcripts. The assay was immunoSEQ multiplex PCR, and TCRdb's table has in-frame clones only and misses some. The sample shows hundreds of thousands of clones, over 13% of them seen only once. Between the trimmed V and J ends, which lost 0 bases and 0 bases, there was a span of 12 bases. CDR3 size: 18 residues. Germline lookup yields CDR1 MGHRA and CDR2 YSYEKL. A CD45RO/CCR7/CD25/CD127/CD95/CD27 panel sorted naive, central memory, regulatory and stem cell-like memory CD4+ cells. As regards this clone: What it binds is unknown.

The chain employs TRBV4-1 and TRBJ2-6; D remains ambiguous. Sequences were obtained from naive CD4+ T cells from blood. The sequence was obtained from a man younger than 30 with type 1 diabetes. For the CDR3, the DNA is TGCGCCAGCAGCCAAGAACTGGTTTTCGGCTCTGGGGCCAACGTCCTGACTTTC. It translates to CASSQELVFGSGANVLTF.